A selection of T cell receptor beta chains follows, all from one sample in a study of blood T cell repertoires in COVID-19. Profiling relied on immunoSEQ multiplex PCR, and the TCRdb table lists in-frame clones only, not all of them. The sample carries over 200,000 clones, 75% to 90% recorded once. Sequences were obtained from PBMCs or T cells enriched from blood (not recorded which). The receptors stem from a woman in her thirties who had been exposed to COVID-19. CDR3s include the opening cysteine and the closing phenylalanine or tryptophan. A D gene is named only where the DNA matches it firmly. Clone sizes are given selectively: once, few, many, or a class where the clone is expanded.

J: TRBJ1-4
D: .
size: .
V: TRBV11-2
DNA: TGTGCCAGCAGCTTTAGCACGGGTGAAAAACTGTTTTTT
CDR3: CASSFSTGEKLFF

J: TRBJ2-7
D: TRBD2
size: .
V: TRBV7-2
DNA: TGTGCCAGCAGCTCGGACCGGGGGGCCTACGAGCAGTACTTC
CDR3: CASSSDRGAYEQYF

J: TRBJ2-3
D: .
size: .
V: TRBV5-1
DNA: TGCGCCAGCAGCTCCGGAGGGTTCGGCACAGATACGCAGTATTTT
CDR3: CASSSGGFGTDTQYF

J: TRBJ1-1
D: .
size: .
V: TRBV5-1
DNA: TGCGCCAGCAGCCCGGCTCGACAGTTGAACACTGAAGCTTTCTTT
CDR3: CASSPARQLNTEAFF

J: TRBJ1-6
D: TRBD1
size: .
V: TRBV5-4
DNA: TGTGCCAGCACACAGACAGGGGGCGAGGGTTCACCCCTCCACTTT
CDR3: CASTQTGGEGSPLHF

J: TRBJ1-1
D: .
size: .
V: TRBV10-3
DNA: TGTGCCATGTTGGCGACTCGGGGCACTGAAGCTTTCTTT
CDR3: CAMLATRGTEAFF

J: TRBJ1-5
D: .
size: .
V: TRBV5-4
DNA: TGTGCCAGCAGCTTTGAGGGAGGTCAGCCCCAGCATTTT
CDR3: CASSFEGGQPQHF

J: TRBJ2-1
D: TRBD2
size: .
V: TRBV4-1
DNA: TGCGCCAGCAGCCAAAGCGGGGGGGACTCCTACAATGAGCAGTTCTTC
CDR3: CASSQSGGDSYNEQFF

J: TRBJ2-3
D: TRBD2
size: .
V: TRBV3-1/TRBV3-2
DNA: TGTGCCAGCAGCCCCTGGGCGGGGGACCGAGATACGCAGTATTTT
CDR3: CASSPWAGDRDTQYF

J: TRBJ1-5
D: TRBD1
size: .
V: TRBV25-1
DNA: TGTGCCAGCAGCCGGACAGGGGGTGGTCAGCCCCAGCATTTT
CDR3: CASSRTGGGQPQHF

J: TRBJ2-1
D: TRBD2
size: .
V: TRBV6-1
DNA: TGTGCCAGCAGTGAATTTATGGGGACTAGAGTAGGTGAGCAGTTCTTC
CDR3: CASSEFMGTRVGEQFF

J: TRBJ2-7
D: .
size: .
V: TRBV6-1
DNA: TGTGCCAGCCGAGTGAAGTACGAGCAGTACTTC
CDR3: CASRVKYEQYF

J: TRBJ1-1
D: .
size: .
V: TRBV7-9
DNA: TGTGCCAACAGCCCTACCAGGGGGAACACTGAAGCTTTCTTT
CDR3: CANSPTRGNTEAFF

J: TRBJ2-5
D: TRBD2
size: .
V: TRBV5-1
DNA: TGCGCCAGCAGCTCGGACGGGACTAGCCGTCAGACCCAGTACTTC
CDR3: CASSSDGTSRQTQYF

J: TRBJ2-6
D: TRBD1
size: .
V: TRBV10-3
DNA: TGTGCCATCAGTGACGACAGACAGGGGACTGGGGCCAACGTCCTGACTTTC
CDR3: CAISDDRQGTGANVLTF

J: TRBJ1-2
D: .
size: .
V: TRBV5-6
DNA: TGTGCCAGCAGCTTGGGAGGCGGCAAGCCCACCTTC
CDR3: CASSLGGGKPTF

J: TRBJ2-7
D: .
size: .
V: TRBV27
DNA: TGTGCCAGCAGTTTACAGGCCGCCTACGAGCAGTACTTC
CDR3: CASSLQAAYEQYF

J: TRBJ1-2
D: TRBD1
size: .
V: TRBV6-1
DNA: TGTGCCAGCAGTGAAGCTTCGGACAGGGTATACTATGGCTACACCTTC
CDR3: CASSEASDRVYYGYTF

J: TRBJ1-3
D: .
size: once
V: TRBV12-5
DNA: TGTGCTAGTGGTTTGGGACAGCCAGGGGCGGGAAACACCATATATTTT
CDR3: CASGLGQPGAGNTIYF

J: TRBJ1-6
D: TRBD1
size: .
V: TRBV6-5
DNA: TGTGCCAGCAGTTACCGGACAGGGCCAAGCCCCCTCCACTTT
CDR3: CASSYRTGPSPLHF

J: TRBJ2-7
D: .
size: .
V: TRBV29-1
DNA: TGCAGCGCCGAAGGGGGCTACGAGCAGTACTTC
CDR3: CSAEGGYEQYF

J: TRBJ1-1
D: TRBD1
size: .
V: TRBV28
DNA: TGTGCCAGCAGGACTACAGGGGGCGCCTACACTGAAGCTTTCTTT
CDR3: CASRTTGGAYTEAFF

J: TRBJ2-7
D: TRBD1
size: .
V: TRBV3-1/TRBV3-2
DNA: TGTGCCAGCAGCCAAGGGGCAGGGGGAACCTACGAGCAGTACTTC
CDR3: CASSQGAGGTYEQYF

J: TRBJ2-7
D: .
size: .
V: TRBV12-2
DNA: TGTGCAAGTCGCTTGGGGGACAGTGTAGGTCACGAGCAGTACTTC
CDR3: CASRLGDSVGHEQYF

J: TRBJ2-7
D: TRBD1
size: .
V: TRBV11-3
DNA: TGTGCCAGCAGCTTCCCGGGACAGAAAGGGGCCTACGAGCAGTACTTC
CDR3: CASSFPGQKGAYEQYF

J: TRBJ2-1
D: TRBD2
size: .
V: TRBV27
DNA: TGTGCCAGCAGTTCGGGACTAGCGGGGACCAATGAGCAGTTCTTC
CDR3: CASSSGLAGTNEQFF

J: TRBJ2-1
D: .
size: .
V: TRBV27
DNA: TGTGCCAGCAGTAGGCGGACAGATTACAATGAGCAGTTCTTC
CDR3: CASSRRTDYNEQFF

J: TRBJ1-1
D: .
size: few
V: TRBV2
DNA: TGTGCCAGCAGCCGAGGCCCCGCGATGAACACTGAAGCTTTCTTT
CDR3: CASSRGPAMNTEAFF

J: TRBJ2-3
D: .
size: .
V: TRBV12-3/TRBV12-4
DNA: TGTGCCAGCAGCCTTACAGATACGCAGTATTTT
CDR3: CASSLTDTQYF

J: TRBJ2-2
D: TRBD1
size: .
V: TRBV7-3
DNA: TGTGCCAGCGGACAGGGAGACGGCACCGGGGAGCTGTTTTTT
CDR3: CASGQGDGTGELFF

J: TRBJ1-1
D: .
size: .
V: TRBV28
DNA: TGTGCCAGCAGTGGGCCGAACACTGAAGCTTTCTTT
CDR3: CASSGPNTEAFF

J: TRBJ1-3
D: TRBD1
size: .
V: TRBV5-1
DNA: TGCGCCAGCAGCCGAGGACAGGGGGCGCAGGGAAACACCATATATTTT
CDR3: CASSRGQGAQGNTIYF

J: TRBJ1-2
D: .
size: few
V: TRBV30
DNA: TGTGCCTGGAGTGCCCTTGCGGGCCCCTCGGGAAACTATGGCTACACCTTC
CDR3: CAWSALAGPSGNYGYTF

J: TRBJ2-1
D: .
size: .
V: TRBV5-6
DNA: TGTGCCAGCGGTAGATACAATGAGCAGTTCTTC
CDR3: CASGRYNEQFF

J: TRBJ1-2
D: TRBD1
size: once
V: TRBV3-1/TRBV3-2
DNA: TGTGCCAGCAGCCACGAAGGGGGCTCCTATGGCTACACCTTC
CDR3: CASSHEGGSYGYTF

J: TRBJ1-1
D: .
size: .
V: TRBV5-1
DNA: TGCGCCAGCAGCTTCCTAGAGACAGTGAACACTGAAGCTTTCTTT
CDR3: CASSFLETVNTEAFF

J: TRBJ2-5
D: TRBD1
size: .
V: TRBV12-3/TRBV12-4
DNA: TGTGCCAGCAGCGGACAGGTAGGAGAGACCCAGTACTTC
CDR3: CASSGQVGETQYF

J: TRBJ2-7
D: .
size: .
V: TRBV7-9
DNA: TGTGCCAGCAGCCCGCAAGACAAAGACTACTACGAGCAGTACTTC
CDR3: CASSPQDKDYYEQYF

J: TRBJ2-3
D: .
size: .
V: TRBV2
DNA: TGTGCCAGCAGGAATATAGGGGGGGTCACAGATACGCAGTATTTT
CDR3: CASRNIGGVTDTQYF

J: TRBJ2-1
D: TRBD1
size: .
V: TRBV5-4
DNA: TGTGCCAGCAGCACGGCGGGGACAGGGGACTACAATGAGCAGTTCTTC
CDR3: CASSTAGTGDYNEQFF

J: TRBJ1-1
D: .
size: .
V: TRBV10-3
DNA: TGTGCCATCAGTGACGGGGGGGCGGACACTGAAGCTTTCTTT
CDR3: CAISDGGADTEAFF

J: TRBJ1-5
D: .
size: many
V: TRBV27
DNA: TGTGCCAGCAGTTCACAAACGGCCCAGGGTAGCAATCAGCCCCAGCATTTT
CDR3: CASSSQTAQGSNQPQHF

J: TRBJ1-2
D: .
size: .
V: TRBV3-1/TRBV3-2
DNA: TGTGCCAGCAGACAAGGTATCCGGGGTGATGGCTACACCTTC
CDR3: CASRQGIRGDGYTF

J: TRBJ2-1
D: .
size: .
V: TRBV9
DNA: TGTGCCAGCAGCGTAGCTACTGACTCCCCGAAGGCGTTCTTC
CDR3: CASSVATDSPKAFF

J: TRBJ1-6
D: .
size: .
V: TRBV2
DNA: TGTGCCAGCAGTTCACAGGACTCCTATAATTCACCCCTCCACTTT
CDR3: CASSSQDSYNSPLHF